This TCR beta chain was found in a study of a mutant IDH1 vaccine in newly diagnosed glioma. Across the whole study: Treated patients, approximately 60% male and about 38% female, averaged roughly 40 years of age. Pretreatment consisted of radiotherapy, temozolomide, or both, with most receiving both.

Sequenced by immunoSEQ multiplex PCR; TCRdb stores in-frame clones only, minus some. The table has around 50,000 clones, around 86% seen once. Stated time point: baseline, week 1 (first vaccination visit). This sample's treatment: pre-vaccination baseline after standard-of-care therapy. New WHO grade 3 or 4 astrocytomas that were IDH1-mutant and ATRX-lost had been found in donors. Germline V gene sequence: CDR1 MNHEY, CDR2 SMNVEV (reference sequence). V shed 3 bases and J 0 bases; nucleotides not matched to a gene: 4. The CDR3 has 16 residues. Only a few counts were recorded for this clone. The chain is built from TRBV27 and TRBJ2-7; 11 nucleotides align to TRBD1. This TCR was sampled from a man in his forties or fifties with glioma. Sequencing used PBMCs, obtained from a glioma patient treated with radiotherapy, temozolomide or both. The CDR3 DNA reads TGTGCCAGCAGTTTCGGGACAGGGGGAGGCTCCTACGAGCAGTACTTC. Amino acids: CASSFGTGGGSYEQYF.